What follows are 32 T cell receptor beta chains derived from one specimen sequenced in a study of blood T cells in healthy people across ages. A sample-barcoded 5' primer and a J-beta primer mix were used in a second PCR of roughly 6 to 11 cycles. TCRdb reanalysed the 5' RACE reads using MiXCR and keeps one entry per CDR3 protein. Seen here are 850,000 or so distinct CDR3 sequences, around 30% observed once, and the top ten hold roughly 17%. The source material was blood. All receptors derive from a woman of 80 years or more in good health.

This clonotype has a handful of counts. V gene TRBV7-8 combines with J gene TRBJ1-6, with a tentative D call TRBD1 (6 bases). The CDR3 totals 17 residues. CDR1 is SGHVS and CDR2 is FQNEAQ in the germline V gene. Trimming took 0 bases from V and 0 from J, leaving 9 bases between them. In DNA, the CDR3 is TGTGCCAGCAGCTTAGCGACAGGCAGCTCCTATAATTCACCCCTCCACTTT. As protein: CASSLATGSSYNSPLHF.

On this clonotype itself: A much larger clone sits a single nucleotide away, making a read error possible. The chain employs TRBV9 and TRBJ2-1; weak D call: TRBD2 (5 bases). The germline gives CDR1 SGDLS, CDR2 YYNGEE. Trimming cost V 0 bases and J 6 bases, with 7 bases left between them. The CDR3 is 13 amino acids. CDR3 DNA sequence: TGTGCCAGCAGCGTAGCTGGGAGCAATGAGCAGTTCTTC. This codes for CASSVAGSNEQFF. Together with reference TRBV9 and TRBJ2-1, the CDR3 gives the full variable domain: DSGVTQTPKHLITATGQRVTLRCSPRSGDLSVYWYQQSLDQGLQFLIQYYNGEERAKGNILERFSAQQFPDLHSELNLSSLELGDSALYFCASSVAGSNEQFFGPGTRLTVL.

The chain joins TRBV7-6 to TRBJ1-1; 7 bases fit TRBD1. Germline V gene data show CDR1 as SGHVS and CDR2 as FNYEAQ. The CDR3 has 14 residues. J gave up 8 bases and V 3 bases, and 9 bases lay outside the gene matches. The CDR3 here is CASSFRGTGAEAFF. CDR3 coding DNA: TGTGCCAGCAGCTTCAGGGGAACAGGGGCGGAAGCTTTCTTT.

The chain is built from TRBV7-9 and TRBJ2-3, with 9 bases fitting TRBD2. Germline lookup yields CDR1 SEHNR and CDR2 FQNEAQ (reference sequence). The CDR3 spans 14 residues. J lost 1 base, V lost 7 bases, and 3 bases had no gene match. The CDR3 DNA reads as TGTGCCAGCACCTCTAGCGGGGGCACAGATACGCAGTATTTT. It yields the protein CASTSSGGTDTQYF. The entire variable domain, with the rest obtained from reference TRBV7-9 and TRBJ2-3, is as follows: DTGVSQNPRHKITKRGQNVTFRCDPISEHNRLYWYRQTLGQGPEFLTYFQNEAQLEKSRLLSDRFSAERPKGSFSTLEIQRTEQGDSAMYLCASTSSGGTDTQYFGPGTRLTVL.

V and J are TRBV6-6 and TRBJ2-1; D ambiguous. Trimming shortened V by 2 bases and J by 5 bases, and 4 bases separated the two germline ends. CDR3 length equals 12 residues. Germline lookup yields CDR1 MNHNY and CDR2 SVGAGI (reference sequence). The CDR3 sequence: CASSYTDNEQFF. Written as DNA, the CDR3 is TGTGCCAGCAGTTACACCGACAATGAGCAGTTCTTC.

This clonotype showed up just a few times. The V and J genes are TRBV12-3 or TRBV12-4 and TRBJ1-1, with D unresolved. Trimming shortened V by 2 bases and J by 1 base, and 8 bases separated the two germline ends. The CDR3 is 14 amino acids. The CDR3 here is CASSLFDSNTEAFF. CDR3 coding DNA: TGTGCCAGCAGTTTATTTGACTCGAACACTGAAGCTTTCTTT.

This clonotype was recorded many times. This chain uses TRBV6-6 with TRBJ2-3; TRBD2 agrees at 8 bases. V lost 4 bases to trimming and J lost 0 bases; unmatched junction nucleotides: 6. CDR1 MNHNY and CDR2 SVGAGI come from the germline V gene (reference sequence). This CDR3 contains 16 residues. DNA for the CDR3: TGTGCCAGCAGTTTTAATAGCGGGGTCAGCACAGATACGCAGTATTTT. Translated: CASSFNSGVSTDTQYF.

This clonotype was counted only a few times. The J gene is TRBJ1-2, the V gene TRBV4-3, with D possibly being TRBD1 (5 bases). In germline, CDR1 is LGHNA, CDR2 YSLEER. V lost 1 base and J lost 4, with 19 bases in between. This CDR3 is 17 amino acids long. As DNA, the CDR3 is TGCGCCAGCAGCCAAGTAAAAATGAGGGGCCCAATCTATGGCTACACCTTC. Protein product: CASSQVKMRGPIYGYTF.

This chain links TRBV2 with TRBJ1-4; D gene uncertain. Germline values: CDR1 SNHLY, CDR2 FYNNEI. The CDR3 spans 15 residues. V was pared by 5 bases and J by 3 bases, with 13 bases between. CDR3 sequence (DNA): TGTGCCAGCAGTACAGATAGACTATCTAATGAAAAACTGTTTTTT. Its protein product is CASSTDRLSNEKLFF.

The chain employs TRBV20-1 and TRBJ1-4; D remains ambiguous. Germline V gives CDR1 DFQATT, CDR2 SNEGSKA (reference sequence). The CDR3 sequence is 12 residues long. Trimming cost V 6 bases and J 3 bases, with 8 bases left between them. CDR3 in amino acids: CSARGPNEKLFF. In DNA form, the CDR3 reads TGCAGTGCCCGAGGGCCTAATGAAAAACTGTTTTTT.

As to this clonotype: Just one base apart from a much larger clone, this may be a read error. V is TRBV20-1 and J is TRBJ1-5, with D possibly TRBD1 on 5 matching bases. The germline gives CDR1 DFQATT, CDR2 SNEGSKA (reference sequence). This CDR3 comprises 13 residues. The CDR3 coding sequence is TGCAGTGCCATCTCAGGGTACAATCAGCCCCATCATTTT. As protein: CSAISGYNQPHHF.

The gene calls are TRBV6-5 and TRBJ1-3; tentatively, D is TRBD1 (5 bases). V lost 5 bases and J 0 bases, leaving 14 bases between the germline ends. CDR1 is MNHEY, CDR2 SVGAGI, per germline. The CDR3 sequence is 16 residues long. The CDR3 sequence: CASSQRGARSGNTIYF. The CDR3 coding sequence is TGTGCCAGCAGTCAACGGGGCGCCCGCTCTGGAAACACCATATATTTT.

This clonotype showed up many times. The CDR3 nucleotides are TGCAGCGCCGGGACAGGGTTATACACTGAAGCTTTCTTT. Translated: CSAGTGLYTEAFF. The V and J genes are TRBV29-1 and TRBJ1-1, with 9 bases identical to TRBD1. Germline CDR1 and CDR2: SQVTM and ANQGSEA. J gave up 3 bases and V 7 bases, and 6 bases lay outside the gene matches. CDR3 length: 13 amino acids.

A word on this clonotype: Since a much larger clone is just one base distant, this may be a read error. The gene calls are TRBV5-1 and TRBJ2-1, with 7 bases identical to TRBD2. Germline-derived CDR1 and CDR2 are SGHRS and YFSETQ. The CDR3 contains 15 residues. Trimming took 5 bases from V and 4 from J; bases not matched to a gene: 9. The DNA of the CDR3 is TGCGCCAGCAGACTGACTATCGGGGGGTACAATGAGCAGTTCTTC. This translates into CASRLTIGGYNEQFF.

The V call is TRBV19, the J call TRBJ1-1; possible D gene TRBD1, 6 bases. This CDR3 is built from 14 residues. Germline V CDR1 and CDR2: LNHDA, SQIVND (reference sequence). V lost 3 bases and J 8 bases, leaving 16 bases between the germline ends. As DNA, the CDR3 is TGTGCCAGTAGTATTCGTTTTATGGACAGAGAAGCTTTCTTT. This encodes CASSIRFMDREAFF.

The sample holds many counts of this clonotype. The chain is built from TRBV5-1 and TRBJ1-2; 7 bases map to TRBD1. The germline gives CDR1 SGHRS, CDR2 YFSETQ. V was clipped by 0 bases and J by 7 bases; unmatched bases: 3. This CDR3 contains 13 residues. This CDR3 reads CASSLARTGGYTF. CDR3 nucleotide sequence: TGCGCCAGCAGCTTGGCGCGGACAGGTGGCTACACCTTC.

The chain joins TRBV9 to TRBJ1-6; D is unresolved. CDR1 SGDLS and CDR2 YYNGEE come from the germline V gene. V was trimmed by 3 bases and J by 6 bases, leaving 10 bases between them. The CDR3 extends over 14 amino acids. CDR3 loop: CASSAMVGNSPLHF. CDR3 nucleotide sequence: TGTGCCAGCAGCGCGATGGTAGGTAATTCACCCCTCCACTTT.

CDR3 sequence: CSVAPAEGSSYEQYF. The DNA for the CDR3 is TGCAGCGTTGCCCCCGCGGAGGGAAGCTCCTACGAGCAGTACTTC. The rearrangement links TRBV29-1 to TRBJ2-7; D might be TRBD2 (6 bases). CDR3 length equals 15 residues. The V gene lost 4 bases and the J gene lost 0 bases, with 16 bases spanning the gap. CDR1 is SQVTM and CDR2 is ANQGSEA in the germline V gene.

The chain carries TRBV20-1 and TRBJ2-6; perhaps TRBD2 as D (6 bases). The CDR3 contains 16 residues. In germline, CDR1 is DFQATT, CDR2 SNEGSKA (reference sequence). Deletions cut 3 bases from V and 2 bases from J, with 14 bases between. CDR3 loop: CSASRDSRPGANVLTF. The DNA for the CDR3 is TGCAGTGCTAGTAGGGACTCCCGCCCTGGGGCCAACGTCCTGACTTTC.

Many counts were recorded for this clonotype. This chain links TRBV15 with TRBJ2-5; D possibly corresponds to TRBD1 (6 bases). The CDR3 extends over 16 amino acids. Germline CDR1 reads LNHNV; CDR2 reads YYDKDF (reference sequence). Trimming cost V 6 bases and J 3 bases, with 20 bases left between them. The CDR3 here is CATRGTQGRWEETQYF. CDR3 nucleotide sequence: TGTGCCACCAGGGGAACGCAGGGGAGATGGGAAGAGACCCAGTACTTC.

This clonotype occurred a few times. A much bigger clone sits one base away, suggesting this may be a read error. CDR3 in amino acids: CASSPGTGINEQYF. The DNA of the CDR3 is TGTGCCAGCTCCCCCGGGACAGGGATAAATGAGCAGTACTTC. The chain combines TRBV27 with TRBJ2-5; 9 nucleotides agree with TRBD1. J gave up 11 bases and V 8 bases, and 15 bases lay outside the gene matches. This CDR3 is built from 14 residues. Looked up from germline, CDR1 is MNHEY and CDR2 is SMNVEV (reference sequence).

The CDR3 here is CASSQGYITDTQYF. In DNA, the CDR3 is TGTGCCAGCAGCCAAGGGTACATCACAGATACGCAGTATTTT. V usage is TRBV4-2 and J usage is TRBJ2-3; D is unresolved. The CDR3 is 14 residues long. Germline V gene sequence: CDR1 LGHNA, CDR2 YNFKEQ. V was clipped by 1 base and J by 2 bases, with 7 bases between them.

This clonotype occurred many times. The rearrangement joins TRBV12-3 or TRBV12-4 to TRBJ2-5; 8 bases are a match to TRBD1. Trimming cost V 5 bases and J 4 bases; bases outside gene matches: 6. The CDR3 loop spans 14 amino acids. The CDR3 bases are TGTGCCAGCAGTCCTAGCAGGGGGCCAGAGACCCAGTACTTC. Amino acids: CASSPSRGPETQYF.

A remark on this clonotype: Compared with germline, one end of the junction differs, possibly owing to a read error. The genes are TRBV5-1 and TRBJ2-6; D ambiguous. CDR3 size: 17 residues. Germline V gene data show CDR1 as SGHRS and CDR2 as YFSETQ. As DNA, the CDR3 is TGCGCCAGCAACTTGGGAAATGTCTACTCTGGGGCCAACGTCCTGACTTTC. This encodes CASNLGNVYSGANVLTF.

There are a few counts of this clonotype. V is TRBV25-1 and J is TRBJ2-7, with D unclear. Germline lookup yields CDR1 MGHDK and CDR2 SYGVNS. Trimming took 5 bases from V and 2 from J, leaving 13 bases between them. CDR3 length equals 14 residues. Here the CDR3 reads CASSPPTRAYEQYF. Written as DNA, the CDR3 is TGTGCCAGCAGTCCTCCCACCCGAGCCTACGAGCAGTACTTC.

This clonotype was counted many times. The rearrangement uses TRBV7-2 and TRBJ2-2; no definite D call. Trimming left V 5 bases short and J 4 bases short, with 14 bases between. This CDR3 is built from 15 residues. CDR1 and CDR2 from the germline V gene are SGHTA and FQGNSA. The CDR3 loop is CASSPHDRATGELFF. The CDR3 DNA is TGTGCCAGCAGCCCACATGATCGGGCCACCGGGGAGCTGTTTTTT.

This clonotype was observed a single time. This chain links TRBV28 with TRBJ1-6; D might be TRBD1 (5 bases). V lost 7 bases and J lost 14, with 24 bases in between. This CDR3 has 15 residues. Germline CDR1 MDHEN, CDR2 SYDVKM. The CDR3 nucleotides are TGTGCCAGCACCCCAATACCCTCCCAGGGTCAGGCCCTCCACTTT. Amino acids: CASTPIPSQGQALHF.

At least ten counts were recorded for this clonotype. CDR3 DNA: TGTGCCAGCAGCACCGGGAGGAACAATCAGCCCCAGCATTTT. This codes for CASSTGRNNQPQHF. This sequence joins TRBV7-2 and TRBJ1-5, with no clear D. This CDR3 has 14 amino acids. The V gene's germline CDR1 is SGHTA and CDR2 FQGNSA. V dropped 5 bases and J dropped 3 bases, with 11 bases sitting between them.

This clonotype was counted at least ten times. The rearrangement links TRBV7-9 to TRBJ2-5; D unresolved. The germline V gene encodes CDR1 SEHNR and CDR2 FQNEAQ (reference sequence). Trimming pared 3 bases from V and 5 bases from J, leaving 10 bases between. The CDR3 runs 13 residues. The CDR3 reads CASSLGSVETQYF. The CDR3, as DNA: TGTGCCAGCAGCTTGGGGTCTGTGGAGACCCAGTACTTC.

The V and J genes are TRBV6-5 and TRBJ1-2; D unclear. This CDR3 region has 16 residues. Trimming took off 1 base at V and 0 bases at J, with 12 bases between the two ends. Germline V gives CDR1 MNHEY, CDR2 SVGAGI. CDR3 DNA sequence: TGTGCCAGCAGTTACTTCGGCAGGACCTCTAACTATGGCTACACCTTC. This translates into CASSYFGRTSNYGYTF.

There are many counts of this clonotype. The CDR3 DNA is TGTGCCAGCAGCCGGGACCGTAGCTCCTACGAGCAGTACTTC. It codes for CASSRDRSSYEQYF. J is TRBJ2-7 and V is TRBV7-2, with D perhaps TRBD1 or TRBD2 (5 bases each). The length of the CDR3 is 14 residues. Trimming left V 5 bases short and J 0 bases short, with 11 bases between. Per the germline V gene, CDR1 is SGHTA and CDR2 is FQGNSA.

At least ten counts were recorded for this clonotype. The chain recombines TRBV9 with TRBJ2-1; maybe TRBD2 (6 bases). The CDR3 has 16 amino acids. Germline loops: CDR1 SGDLS, CDR2 YYNGEE. V was shortened by 4 bases and J by 7 bases, with 21 bases between the two germline ends. The CDR3 nucleotides read TGTGCCAGCAGCCCCCCGGGACTCCTGTTAAGTAATGAGCAGTTCTTC. Its protein product is CASSPPGLLLSNEQFF.